This entry lists 5 T cell receptor beta chains sequenced from one sample in a study of T cells in Graves' hyperthyroidism and ophthalmopathy. RNA transcripts yielded amplified TCR beta CDR3 regions. Primed by the HTBI set, a first-round RT-PCR was run on the TCR CDR3. TCRdb independently ran MiXCR on the multiplex PCR reads; one entry per CDR3 protein. The sample contains 350,000 to 400,000 distinct CDR3 sequences, 14% to 15% of which appear only once. The source material was blood. These receptors were taken from a woman aged 25 to 39 with Graves' hyperthyroidism.

The chain combines TRBV28 with TRBJ2-1, with TRBD2 identical over 12 bases. The CDR3 loop spans 17 amino acids. The V and J ends lost 2 bases and 8 bases, in that order; junction bases with no gene match: 10. The germline gives CDR1 MDHEN, CDR2 SYDVKM. DNA for the CDR3: TGTGCCAGCAGTTTAAGGACGGGACTAGCGGGCCGCGATGAGCAGTTCTTC. Amino acid sequence: CASSLRTGLAGRDEQFF. The full variable domain, in which reference TRBV28 and TRBJ2-1 provide the parts outside the CDR3, is DVKVTQSSRYLVKRTGEKVFLECVQDMDHENMFWYRQDPGLGLRLIYFSYDVKMKEKGDIPEGYSVSREKKERFSLILESASTNQTSMYLCASSLRTGLAGRDEQFFGPGTRLTVL.

This clonotype was counted many times. J is TRBJ2-1 and V is TRBV11-2; 12 nucleotides align to TRBD2. Per germline, CDR1 SGHAT and CDR2 FQNNGV. Trimming removed 5 bases from V and 7 bases from J; junction bases left unmatched: 3. The CDR3 runs 14 residues. CDR3 residues: CASSTGTSGNEQFF. The CDR3, as DNA: TGTGCCAGCAGCACTGGGACTAGCGGGAATGAGCAGTTCTTC.

In its sample, this clonotype was seen many times. The chain combines TRBV30 with TRBJ1-6, with unresolved D. Germline V gene data show CDR1 as GTSNPN and CDR2 as SVGIG (reference sequence). The CDR3 contains 16 residues. The V and J ends lost 5 bases and 5 bases respectively, with 19 bases between them. The CDR3 loop is CAWDDEPRINNSPLHF. CDR3 DNA sequence: TGTGCCTGGGACGATGAGCCGCGGATCAATAATTCACCCCTCCACTTT. Full variable domain (outside the CDR3, taken from reference TRBV30 and TRBJ1-6): SQTIHQWPATLVQPVGSPLSLECTVEGTSNPNLYWYRQAAGRGLQLLFYSVGIGQISSEVPQNLSASRPQDRQFILSSKKLLLSDSGFYLCAWDDEPRINNSPLHFGNGTRLTVT.

This clonotype was counted a few times. The rearrangement uses TRBV3-1 and TRBJ1-5; D call uncertain. CDR3 length equals 14 residues. V was trimmed by 4 bases and J by 2 bases, leaving 9 bases between them. Germline assignment: CDR1 LGHDT and CDR2 YNNKEL (reference sequence). The CDR3: CASSLSTGNQPQHF. CDR3 DNA: TGTGCCAGCAGCCTGAGTACGGGCAATCAGCCCCAGCATTTT.

The chain joins TRBV6-5 to TRBJ2-1; D is undetermined. This CDR3 is 15 amino acids long. From germline, CDR1 is MNHEY and CDR2 SVGAGI. With 0 bases removed from V and 6 bases from J, the gap between germline ends came to 12 bases. This chain's CDR3 is CASSYSNWEGNEQFF. The CDR3 DNA sequence: TGTGCCAGCAGTTACTCGAACTGGGAAGGCAATGAGCAGTTCTTC.